This T cell receptor (beta chain) originates from a study of T-cell reconstitution after alpha-beta-depleted transplantation in children. This sample's TCRbeta library carried unique molecular identifier barcodes. TCRdb re-called the PCR reads with MiXCR, one entry per CDR3 protein. The profile shows 350,000 to 450,000 distinct CDR3 sequences, 10% to 15% of them singletons. Germline CDR1 and CDR2: SGDLS and YYNGEE. The V end was cut by 4 bases, the J end by 0 bases, with 28 bases between. This CDR3 has 20 residues. This clonotype was observed a few times. This rearrangement joins TRBV9 to TRBJ1-1; perhaps TRBD1 as D (5 bases). The sample here was PBMCs, taken from the stem cell graft. The origin of this receptor is a human donor who donated a stem cell graft to a child with Fanconi anemia. CDR3 sequence: CASSLTLLTEVGVMNTEAFF. The DNA of the CDR3 is TGTGCCAGCAGCCTCACGCTCTTGACAGAGGTGGGGGTCATGAACACTGAAGCTTTCTTT.